This T cell receptor beta chain was sequenced in a study of blood T cells in healthy people across ages. Across the study: In model experiments, template switching was able to capture about one barcoded beta molecule for every two T cells that were present.

It was with a sample-barcoded 5' primer and a J-beta primer mix that a second PCR of about 6 to 12 cycles was run. Through a template-switch adaptor with 12 random nucleotides, each cDNA molecule received a tag. TCRdb re-called the 5' RACE reads through MiXCR, storing one row per CDR3 protein. This sample carries about 380,000 distinct CDR3 sequences, about 52% of them seen once, and the ten largest clones take over 40%. Overall study findings and caveats: No conclusive comparison of naive versus antigen-experienced cells was possible with unsorted PBMCs.

Unmatched junction bases numbered 6, after V lost 8 bases and J lost 2 bases. CDR3 length: 13 amino acids. Germline lookup yields CDR1 SQVTM and CDR2 ANQGSEA. In the case of this clonotype: Its antigen is undetermined.

The chain carries TRBV29-1 and TRBJ2-5; 9 bases fit TRBD1. This TCR came from a man aged 55 to 70 in good health. The sequenced material came from blood. The chain's CDR3 is CSQGQGPQETQYF. CDR3 DNA: TGCAGCCAAGGACAGGGGCCTCAAGAGACCCAGTACTTC.